The 20 T cell receptor beta chains reported below all come from one sample, sequenced in a study of T-cell reconstitution after alpha-beta-depleted transplantation in children. It was with unique molecular identifiers that the TCRbeta library was prepared. TCRdb re-called the PCR reads with MiXCR, one entry per CDR3 protein. Of 440,000 or so distinct CDR3 sequences listed, about 11% were seen once; the top ten hold roughly 5.5%. Sequencing used PBMCs from the stem cell graft donor, obtained from the stem cell graft. These receptors came from a human donor who donated a stem cell graft to a child with acute myeloid leukemia.

The CDR3, as DNA: TGCGCCAGCAGCCAAGGGAGGGGCTCCTATAATTCACCCCTCCACTTT. Translated: CASSQGRGSYNSPLHF. The V call is TRBV4-1, the J call TRBJ1-6, with a possible D match to TRBD1 (5 bases). CDR3 length: 16 amino acids. Germline CDR1 is MGHRA and CDR2 is YSYEKL. Trimming took off 1 base at V and 0 bases at J, with 7 bases between the two ends.

This clonotype was counted a few times. This CDR3 reads CASSLDPAYNEQFF. The CDR3 nucleotides are TGCGCCAGCAGCTTGGATCCGGCCTACAATGAGCAGTTCTTC. J is TRBJ2-1 and V is TRBV5-1; D not certain. The V gene's germline CDR1 is SGHRS and CDR2 YFSETQ. V was shortened by 0 bases and J by 2 bases, with 6 bases between the two germline ends. This CDR3 spans 14 amino acids.

Only a few counts were recorded for this clonotype. V is TRBV5-1 and J is TRBJ2-1; D remains unclear. CDR1 SGHRS and CDR2 YFSETQ come from the germline V gene. The V end was cut by 0 bases, the J end by 0 bases, with 10 bases between. CDR3 size: 16 residues. For the CDR3, the DNA is TGCGCCAGCAGCTTGGATGGGCGGCCCTCCTACAATGAGCAGTTCTTC. It specifies CASSLDGRPSYNEQFF.

J is TRBJ2-7 and V is TRBV27; weak D call: TRBD1 (6 bases). The CDR3 length is 12 residues. V was cut by 7 bases and J by 4 bases, with 11 bases left in between. Germline assignment: CDR1 MNHEY and CDR2 SMNVEV (reference sequence). Written as DNA, the CDR3 is TGTGCCAGCATCCAGGGGACATACGAGCAGTACTTC. This sequence encodes CASIQGTYEQYF.

This clonotype was recorded many times. V gene TRBV28 combines with J gene TRBJ2-7, with 7 bases identical to TRBD2. The CDR3 contains 15 residues. The germline V gene encodes CDR1 MDHEN and CDR2 SYDVKM. Trimming removed 4 bases from V and 6 bases from J; junction bases left unmatched: 12. CDR3 region: CASSSPNGRTFEQYF. The CDR3 region has the DNA TGTGCCAGCAGTTCCCCAAACGGGAGGACTTTCGAGCAGTACTTC.

The V gene is TRBV5-1, the J gene TRBJ2-3; weak D call: TRBD1 (5 bases). The ends were cut back, 0 bases at V and 2 bases at J, with 13 bases in the middle. CDR1 is SGHRS and CDR2 is YFSETQ in the germline V gene. The CDR3 is 16 amino acids. CDR3 nucleotides: TGCGCCAGCAGCTTGGCATTGGTAGGGGCCACAGATACGCAGTATTTT. Protein: CASSLALVGATDTQYF.

This clonotype was seen more than once but under ten times. V and J are TRBV10-3 and TRBJ2-1; D is possibly TRBD2 (6 bases). Trimming removed 7 bases from V and 5 bases from J, with 12 bases in between. Germline CDR1 is ENHRY and CDR2 is SYGVKD. The CDR3 sequence is 13 residues long. The CDR3 bases are TGTGCCATCAACGGAGGGCTAAACAATGAGCAGTTCTTC. Amino acid sequence: CAINGGLNNEQFF.

The V and J genes are TRBV7-7 and TRBJ2-3; 8 bases are shared with TRBD2. CDR3 size: 14 residues. Per the germline V gene, CDR1 is SSHAT and CDR2 is FNYEAQ (reference sequence). CDR3 amino acids: CASAPGLATDTQYF. CDR3 DNA sequence: TGTGCTAGCGCTCCCGGACTAGCCACAGATACGCAGTATTTT.

This clonotype occurred a few times. The CDR3 DNA follows: TGCAGTGCTAGAGATCGGGGCCTGGGGTATGGCTACACCTTC. Translating it yields CSARDRGLGYGYTF. V is TRBV20-1 and J is TRBJ1-2; TRBD1 might be the D (5 bases). Germline V gives CDR1 DFQATT, CDR2 SNEGSKA (reference sequence). This CDR3 is built from 14 residues. V was shortened by 0 bases and J by 5 bases, with 13 bases between the two germline ends.

The table lists this clonotype with a few counts. This chain connects TRBV20-1 to TRBJ2-5; 8 nucleotides match TRBD2. The germline V gene has CDR1 DFQATT and CDR2 SNEGSKA (reference sequence). The CDR3 covers 14 residues. V shed 5 bases, J shed 5 bases, and the junction held 10 bases outside the gene matches. CDR3: CSARRSPSGETQYF. The CDR3 DNA reads as TGCAGTGCTCGAAGATCACCTAGCGGGGAGACCCAGTACTTC.

This clonotype was observed a few times. The J gene is TRBJ2-1, the V gene TRBV5-1, with 8 positions matching TRBD2. CDR3 length: 15 amino acids. Germline V gene lookup returns CDR1 SGHRS and CDR2 YFSETQ. J lost 6 bases, V lost 0 bases, and 5 bases had no gene match. The CDR3 loop reads CASSLVGTRVNEQFF. CDR3 DNA sequence: TGCGCCAGCAGCTTGGTAGGGACTAGAGTCAATGAGCAGTTCTTC.

This clonotype has just a few counts. The V call is TRBV6-6, the J call TRBJ1-2; D unclear. Germline loops: CDR1 MNHNY, CDR2 SVGAGI (reference sequence). Trimming left V 4 bases short and J 2 bases short, with 8 bases between. This CDR3 is built from 13 residues. CDR3 loop: CASSLNSNYGYTF. CDR3 sequence (DNA): TGTGCCAGCAGTTTGAACAGCAACTATGGCTACACCTTC.

This clonotype has more than one count but fewer than ten. J is TRBJ1-2 and V is TRBV29-1; 7 bases line up with TRBD1. Trimming took 6 bases from V and 7 from J; bases not matched to a gene: 5. Germline V gene lookup returns CDR1 SQVTM and CDR2 ANQGSEA. CDR3 size: 11 residues. In DNA, the CDR3 is TGCAGCGTACCGACAGGGTTTGGCTACACCTTC. It codes for CSVPTGFGYTF.

This clonotype has just a few counts. V usage is TRBV10-3 and J usage is TRBJ2-5; 7 bases fit TRBD2. The trim removed 7 bases at V and 3 bases at J, leaving 14 bases unmatched. Per the germline V gene, CDR1 is ENHRY and CDR2 is SYGVKD. This CDR3 contains 16 residues. The DNA for the CDR3 is TGTGCCATCAAAGGCGGGAGAGAGGGGCTAAAAGAGACCCAGTACTTC. It yields the protein CAIKGGREGLKETQYF.

This clonotype has only a few counts. The V and J genes are TRBV7-2 and TRBJ2-3; 7 bases map to TRBD2. Germline trimming cut 3 bases from V and 1 base from J; bases unmatched to any gene: 4. Germline V CDR1 and CDR2: SGHTA, FQGNSA. The CDR3 has 15 residues. In DNA, the CDR3 is TGTGCCAGCAGCTTGTGGGAGGGTCGCACAGATACGCAGTATTTT. It yields the protein CASSLWEGRTDTQYF.

This chain uses TRBV20-1 with TRBJ2-7, with 10 bases aligning to TRBD1. V dropped 3 bases and J dropped 9; count of bases not matched to a gene: 8. Germline assignment: CDR1 DFQATT and CDR2 SNEGSKA (reference sequence). This CDR3 contains 13 residues. CDR3 loop: CSASTGTGARQYF. The CDR3 DNA sequence: TGCAGTGCTAGTACCGGGACAGGGGCCCGGCAGTACTTC.

This clonotype was picked up a small number of times. V gene TRBV6-5 combines with J gene TRBJ1-2, with D perhaps matching TRBD1 (6 bases). The CDR3 totals 16 residues. CDR1 and CDR2 (germline): MNHEY, SVGAGI. The V and J ends lost 4 bases and 3 bases respectively, with 18 bases between them. CDR3 nucleotides: TGTGCCAGCAGTTTCAAGGGCGGCAGGGGTGACTATGGCTACACCTTC. It encodes CASSFKGGRGDYGYTF.

This clonotype was picked up many times. This sequence joins TRBV20-1 and TRBJ2-2; 12 bases are shared with TRBD2. V lost 6 bases and J lost 0; bases outside the gene matches: 11. This CDR3 comprises 18 residues. In germline, CDR1 is DFQATT, CDR2 SNEGSKA (reference sequence). CDR3 sequence: CSAPQTSGGNANTGELFF. In DNA form, the CDR3 reads TGCAGTGCCCCTCAGACTAGCGGGGGAAATGCGAACACCGGGGAGCTGTTTTTT.

This clonotype was picked up many times. V gene TRBV20-1 combines with J gene TRBJ2-1, with D maybe TRBD1 (6 bases). The length of the CDR3 is 15 residues. The V end lost 4 bases, the J end lost 1 base, and 14 bases lay between the germline ends. Germline V CDR1 and CDR2: DFQATT, SNEGSKA (reference sequence). The CDR3 DNA reads as TGCAGTGCTACGACGGTCCAGGGGTCCTACAATGAGCAGTTCTTC. This gives the protein CSATTVQGSYNEQFF.

This clonotype was counted a few times. The genes are TRBV20-1 and TRBJ2-7; the D is unclear. Trimming shortened V by 4 bases and J by 2 bases, and 15 bases separated the two germline ends. This CDR3 comprises 14 residues. In germline, CDR1 is DFQATT, CDR2 SNEGSKA (reference sequence). The CDR3 DNA follows: TGCAGTGCTACACCCCAGAGTTCCCCCTACGAGCAGTACTTC. Its protein is CSATPQSSPYEQYF.